These T cell receptor beta chains were read from a single sample in a study of CD8 T cells in Susac syndrome. TCRdb recomputed calls from the immunoSEQ multiplex PCR reads with MiXCR, one row per CDR3 protein. Of some 300,000 distinct CDR3 sequences in the sample, approximately 89% are singletons; the top ten hold about 0.17%. Sequencing used CD8+ T cells from PBMCs. The receptors shown here come from a human donor with multiple sclerosis. Each CDR3 is given with its conserved first and last residue. The D gene is left open where the match is weak. Only some rows state a clone size, as once, few, many or a class for expanded clones.

14,TRBJ2-7,TRBV19,NA,TRBD1,TGTGCCAGTAGTAACAGGGGGTACGCCTACGAGCAGTACTTC,CASSNRGYAYEQYF
16,TRBJ2-1,TRBV6-2/TRBV6-3,NA,TRBD2,TGTGCCAGCGATAGGGCTAGCGGGAGCTCCTACAATGAGCAGTTCTTC,CASDRASGSSYNEQFF
15,TRBJ1-3,TRBV5-1,NA,TRBD1,TGCGCCAGCAGCTTGGAGGGGGCTACTGGAAACACCATATATTTT,CASSLEGATGNTIYF
14,TRBJ2-1,TRBV12-3/TRBV12-4,NA,NA,TGTGCCAGCAGTTTTGATGGAGGGAACAATGAGCAGTTCTTC,CASSFDGGNNEQFF
13,TRBJ2-1,TRBV4-1,NA,NA,TGCGCCAGCAGCCAAGTAGGGCCGGCTGAGCAGTTCTTC,CASSQVGPAEQFF
17,TRBJ1-1,TRBV11-2,NA,TRBD1,TGTGCCAGCAGCTTAGCCAGGTCGGGACAGATGAACACTGAAGCTTTCTTT,CASSLARSGQMNTEAFF
10,TRBJ2-3,TRBV27,NA,NA,TGTGCCAGAGCCGCAGATACGCAGTATTTT,CARAADTQYF
12,TRBJ2-7,TRBV5-6,NA,NA,TGTGCCAGCAGCCTAACAGCACGCGAGCAGTACTTC,CASSLTAREQYF
14,TRBJ1-5,TRBV6-5,NA,NA,TGTGCCAGCAGTTACCTAAAGGGCGTCCAGCCCCAGCATTTT,CASSYLKGVQPQHF
16,TRBJ2-7,TRBV7-9,NA,TRBD1,TGTGCCAGCACCCCGCCCGGGACAGGGAGGACCTACGAGCAGTACTTC,CASTPPGTGRTYEQYF
15,TRBJ2-2,TRBV12-3/TRBV12-4,NA,NA,TGTGCCAGCAGTTTATCGGCAGGGTACACCGGGGAGCTGTTTTTT,CASSLSAGYTGELFF
13,TRBJ2-1,TRBV4-1,NA,NA,TGCGCCAGCAGCCAAGCCTCGGGGTGGGAGCAGTTCTTC,CASSQASGWEQFF
16,TRBJ2-1,TRBV4-3,NA,NA,TGCGCCAGCAGCCACGTGACTAGTTTGGTCTCCAATGAGCAGTTCTTC,CASSHVTSLVSNEQFF
12,TRBJ1-2,TRBV7-9,NA,NA,TGTGCCAGCAGCTTATCCGCCTATGGCTACACCTTC,CASSLSAYGYTF
16,TRBJ2-3,TRBV7-2,NA,TRBD2,TGTGCCAGCAGTCCACTAGCGGATACTAGCACAGATGCGCAGTATTTT,CASSPLADTSTDAQYF
12,TRBJ2-7,TRBV3-1,NA,NA,TGTGCCAGCAGCCAAGGCTTCAACGAGCAGTACTTC,CASSQGFNEQYF
15,TRBJ2-7,TRBV19,few,TRBD1,TGTGCCAGTAGTCCCGAGGACAGGGAGGCGAGCGAGCAGTACTTC,CASSPEDREASEQYF
16,TRBJ2-2,TRBV6-1,NA,NA,TGTGCCAGCAGTGATAGCAGGGGACAAGGCACCGGGGAGCTGTTTTTT,CASSDSRGQGTGELFF
13,TRBJ2-1,TRBV28,once,NA,TGTGCCAGCAGTTTGCTTGTTTACAATGAGCAGTTCTTC,CASSLLVYNEQFF
12,TRBJ1-1,TRBV29-1,NA,NA,TGCAGCGTTAGGAAAGCGACAGCCGAAGCTTTCTTT,CSVRKATAEAFF
16,TRBJ2-3,TRBV4-3,NA,TRBD2,TGCGCCAGCAGCCAAGGGACTAGCGGGGTCGGGGATACGCAGTATTTT,CASSQGTSGVGDTQYF
14,TRBJ2-7,TRBV5-1,NA,TRBD1,TGCGCCAGCGAACAGGGGTCCAGTGAGGACGAGCAGTACTTC,CASEQGSSEDEQYF
13,TRBJ2-5,TRBV12-3/TRBV12-4,few,NA,TGTGCCAGCAGTTTAGCAGCCACAGAGACCCAGTACTTC,CASSLAATETQYF
19,TRBJ2-2,TRBV28,NA,TRBD2,TGTGCCAGCAGTTTTCCACTGACTAGCGGGAGTCTCTGGACCGGGGAGCTGTTTTTT,CASSFPLTSGSLWTGELFF
16,TRBJ2-7,TRBV27,NA,NA,TGTGCCAGCAGTTTTCAGGAGTTAGCTTTAGGGGACGAGCAGTACTTC,CASSFQELALGDEQYF
15,TRBJ1-1,TRBV29-1,NA,TRBD1,TGCAGCGTTGGGACAGGGGGCGCGTTGAACACTGAAGCTTTCTTT,CSVGTGGALNTEAFF
13,TRBJ2-7,TRBV27,NA,NA,TGTGCCAGCAGTTCAGGGTATAGTCACGAGCAGTACTTC,CASSSGYSHEQYF
13,TRBJ2-5,TRBV7-8,NA,NA,TGTGCCAGCAGCTGGGATGGGGTTGAGACCCAGTACTTC,CASSWDGVETQYF
15,TRBJ2-7,TRBV13,NA,TRBD2,TGTGCCAGCACCACATCGCCGGGGGGATTCTACGAGCAGTACTTC,CASTTSPGGFYEQYF
14,TRBJ2-2,TRBV30,NA,NA,TGTGCCTGGAGTTCTCCGGTCTACACCGGGGAGCTGTTTTTT,CAWSSPVYTGELFF
16,TRBJ2-1,TRBV7-9,NA,TRBD2,TGTGCCAGCAGCCAGGTCAGCGGGAGTCGATTGGGTGAGCAGTTCTTC,CASSQVSGSRLGEQFF
15,TRBJ2-3,TRBV27,NA,NA,TGTGCCAGCAGTTTATTGGGGGCGGCCACAGATACGCAGTATTTT,CASSLLGAATDTQYF
14,TRBJ1-1,TRBV5-1,NA,TRBD1,TGCGCCAGCAGCCCCGGACAGGGGGCGACGGAAGCTTTCTTT,CASSPGQGATEAFF
13,TRBJ2-3,TRBV29-1,NA,TRBD2,TGCAGCGTTTTTAGCGGGGTGACGGGAGAGCAGTATTTT,CSVFSGVTGEQYF
15,TRBJ2-1,TRBV4-3,NA,TRBD1,TGCGCCAGCAGCCACGTGGCCGGGACAGGGAATGAGCAGTTCTTC,CASSHVAGTGNEQFF
16,TRBJ2-7,TRBV20-1,NA,NA,TGCAGTGCTAGGGGGGGTATAGGGACAGAGATCTACGAGCAGTACTTC,CSARGGIGTEIYEQYF
14,TRBJ2-7,TRBV7-9,NA,NA,TGTGCCAGCACCCCGCCCGTCGGGGACTACGAGCAGTACTTC,CASTPPVGDYEQYF
14,TRBJ1-1,TRBV6-1,NA,TRBD1,TGTGCCAGCAGACCCGGACAGGGAAGGGATGAAGCTTTCTTT,CASRPGQGRDEAFF
17,TRBJ1-2,TRBV30,NA,TRBD1,TGTGCCTGGAATCCGCGGCCAGGGGGCCTTAGGGACTATGGCTACACCTTC,CAWNPRPGGLRDYGYTF
15,TRBJ2-7,TRBV4-3,NA,NA,TGCGCCAGCAGCCAAGATTGGGGGGCCGCCTACGAGCAGTACTTC,CASSQDWGAAYEQYF
12,TRBJ2-1,TRBV2,NA,NA,TGTGCCGCTCGGGGGACTTTCAATGAGCAGTTCTTC,CAARGTFNEQFF
14,TRBJ2-5,TRBV10-3,NA,NA,TGTGCCATCAGTGACGGACGATTACAAGAGACCCAGTACTTC,CAISDGRLQETQYF
16,TRBJ2-1,TRBV5-1,NA,TRBD2,TGCGCCAGCAGCCCCCGGAGGGCGGGGGGATTCGATGAGCAGTTCTTC,CASSPRRAGGFDEQFF
12,TRBJ1-5,TRBV30,NA,NA,TGTGCCTGGAGTGTAGTCAATCAGCCCCAGCATTTT,CAWSVVNQPQHF
20,TRBJ2-5,TRBV6-2/TRBV6-3,NA,TRBD2,TGTGCCAGCAGTTACTCGATCCCCCCAGCGGGAGTCCCTTACCAAGAGACCCAGTACTTC,CASSYSIPPAGVPYQETQYF
15,TRBJ2-3,TRBV6-1,NA,NA,TGTGCCAGCAACGAAGGTTCTGTGGTGACAGATACGCAGTATTTT,CASNEGSVVTDTQYF
16,TRBJ2-1,TRBV20-1,NA,TRBD2,TGCAGTGCTTCCGGGACTAGCGGTAACCAAATGGATGAGCAGTTCTTC,CSASGTSGNQMDEQFF
16,TRBJ2-1,TRBV12-3/TRBV12-4,NA,NA,TGTGCCAGCAGTTTGGGGTCCCCGAGCTCCTACAATGAGCAGTTCTTC,CASSLGSPSSYNEQFF
18,TRBJ1-6,TRBV4-2,NA,NA,TGTGCCAGCAGCCAAGCCGCGGTGGGGGTTTCTCGATCTTCACCCCTCCACTTT,CASSQAAVGVSRSSPLHF
14,TRBJ2-5,TRBV5-1,NA,TRBD1,TGCGCCAGCAGCTTCGAAGGGGGCGCGGAGACCCAGTACTTC,CASSFEGGAETQYF
12,TRBJ1-1,TRBV7-9,NA,NA,TGTGCCAGCAGCTCGTTTGCGACTGAAGCTTTCTTT,CASSSFATEAFF
16,TRBJ1-5,TRBV6-1,NA,NA,TGTGCCAGCAGTCAATGGCGGGGTTATAGCAATCAGCCCCAGCATTTT,CASSQWRGYSNQPQHF
17,TRBJ1-6,TRBV28,NA,TRBD1,TGTGCCAGCAGTCTCCTTACCGGGACAGCTTATAATTCACCCCTCCACTTT,CASSLLTGTAYNSPLHF
15,TRBJ2-3,TRBV19,NA,TRBD1,TGTGCCAGTTGCCCCGGGACAGGGGATCCAGATACGCAGTATTTT,CASCPGTGDPDTQYF